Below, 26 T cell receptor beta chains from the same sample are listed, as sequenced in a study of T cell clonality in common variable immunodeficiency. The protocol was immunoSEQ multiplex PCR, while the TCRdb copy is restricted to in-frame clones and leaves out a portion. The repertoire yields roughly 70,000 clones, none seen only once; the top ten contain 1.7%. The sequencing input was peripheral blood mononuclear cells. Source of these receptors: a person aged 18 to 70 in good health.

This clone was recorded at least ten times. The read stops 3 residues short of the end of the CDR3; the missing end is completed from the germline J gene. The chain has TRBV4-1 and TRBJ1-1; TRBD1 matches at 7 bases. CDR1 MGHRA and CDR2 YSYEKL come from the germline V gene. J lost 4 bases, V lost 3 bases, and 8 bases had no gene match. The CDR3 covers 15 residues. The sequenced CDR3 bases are TGCGCCAGCAGCCAGGACCAGGGGGGAGGCACTGAA. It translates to CASSQDQGGGTE. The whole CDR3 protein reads CASSQDQGGGTEAFF.

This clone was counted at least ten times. CDR3 protein: CASSLDPRRGETQYF. CDR3 DNA, as far as it was read: TGTGCCAGCAGCTTGGATCCCCGGAGGGGAGAGACC. The rearrangement joins TRBV5-6 to TRBJ2-5; perhaps TRBD2 as D (6 bases). The CDR3 extends 3 residues past the end of the read, so its final part is completed from the germline J gene. The CDR3 has 15 residues. V was clipped by 0 bases and J by 4 bases, with 13 bases between them. The germline CDR1 and CDR2 sequences are SGHDT and YYEEEE.

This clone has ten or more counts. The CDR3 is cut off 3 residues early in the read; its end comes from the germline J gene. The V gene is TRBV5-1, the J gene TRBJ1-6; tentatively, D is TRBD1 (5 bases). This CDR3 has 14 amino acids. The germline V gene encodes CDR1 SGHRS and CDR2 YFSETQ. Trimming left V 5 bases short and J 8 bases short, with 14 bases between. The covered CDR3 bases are TGCGCCAGCAGGGGGCCAATAGGTGATTCACCC. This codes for CASRGPIGDSP. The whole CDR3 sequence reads CASRGPIGDSPLHF.

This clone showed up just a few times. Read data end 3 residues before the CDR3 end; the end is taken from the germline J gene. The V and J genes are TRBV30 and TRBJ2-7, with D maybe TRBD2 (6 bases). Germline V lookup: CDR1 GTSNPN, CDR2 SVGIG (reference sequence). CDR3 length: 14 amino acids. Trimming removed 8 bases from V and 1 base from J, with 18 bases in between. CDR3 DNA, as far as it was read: TGTGCCCCCCCCGGGGGTCGGCGTTCCTACGAG. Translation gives CAPPGGRRSYE. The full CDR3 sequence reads CAPPGGRRSYEQYF.

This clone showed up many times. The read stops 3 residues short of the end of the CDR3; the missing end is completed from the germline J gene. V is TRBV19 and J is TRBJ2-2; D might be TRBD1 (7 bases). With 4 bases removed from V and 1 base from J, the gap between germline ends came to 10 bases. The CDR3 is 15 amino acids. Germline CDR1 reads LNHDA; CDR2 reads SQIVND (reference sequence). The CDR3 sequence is CASSRQGGNTGELFF. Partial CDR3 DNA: TGTGCCAGTAGTAGGCAGGGGGGGAACACCGGGGAG.

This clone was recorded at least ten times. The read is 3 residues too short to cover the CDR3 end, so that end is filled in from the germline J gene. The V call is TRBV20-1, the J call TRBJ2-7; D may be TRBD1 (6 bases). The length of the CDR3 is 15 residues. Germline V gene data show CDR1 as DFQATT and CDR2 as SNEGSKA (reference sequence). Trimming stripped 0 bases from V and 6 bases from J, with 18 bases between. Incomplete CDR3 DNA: TGCAGTGCTAGAGATTCAGGGGCTAGCCCTAGCGAG. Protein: CSARDSGASPSE. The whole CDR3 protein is CSARDSGASPSEQYF.

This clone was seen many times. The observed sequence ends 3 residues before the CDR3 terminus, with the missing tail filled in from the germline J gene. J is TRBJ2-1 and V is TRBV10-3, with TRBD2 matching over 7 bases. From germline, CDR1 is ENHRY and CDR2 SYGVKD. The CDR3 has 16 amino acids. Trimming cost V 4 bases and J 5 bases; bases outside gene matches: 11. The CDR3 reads CAISAPFRGGDNEQFF. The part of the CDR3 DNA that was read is TGTGCCATCAGTGCCCCTTTTCGCGGGGGAGACAATGAG.

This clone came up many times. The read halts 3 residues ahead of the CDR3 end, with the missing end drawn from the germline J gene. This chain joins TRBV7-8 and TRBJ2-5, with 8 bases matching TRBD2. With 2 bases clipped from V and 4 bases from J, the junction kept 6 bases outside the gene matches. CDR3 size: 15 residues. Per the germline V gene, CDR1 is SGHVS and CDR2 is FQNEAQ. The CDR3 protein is CASSLPGGAPETQYF. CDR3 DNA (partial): TGTGCCAGCAGCTTACCGGGAGGGGCCCCAGAGACC.

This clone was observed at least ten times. The sequenced CDR3 bases are TGCAGTGCTAGAAGGCTAGCGGGTCCCACAGATACG. It yields the protein CSARRLAGPTDT. The whole CDR3 protein reads CSARRLAGPTDTQYF. The rearrangement links TRBV20-1 to TRBJ2-3; TRBD2 aligns across 8 bases. The read ends 3 residues early relative to the CDR3; the germline J gene fills the gap. The CDR3 covers 15 residues. Germline V gene lookup returns CDR1 DFQATT and CDR2 SNEGSKA (reference sequence). V shed 2 bases, J shed 2 bases, and the junction held 6 bases outside the gene matches.

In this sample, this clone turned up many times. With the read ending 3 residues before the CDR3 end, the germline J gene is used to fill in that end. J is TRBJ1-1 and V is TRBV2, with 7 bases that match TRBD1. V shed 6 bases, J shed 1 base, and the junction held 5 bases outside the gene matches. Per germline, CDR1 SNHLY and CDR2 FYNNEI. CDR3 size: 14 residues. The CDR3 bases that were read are TGTGCCAGCAGAGACAGGGACGAGAACACTGAA. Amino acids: CASRDRDENTE. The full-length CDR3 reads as CASRDRDENTEAFF.

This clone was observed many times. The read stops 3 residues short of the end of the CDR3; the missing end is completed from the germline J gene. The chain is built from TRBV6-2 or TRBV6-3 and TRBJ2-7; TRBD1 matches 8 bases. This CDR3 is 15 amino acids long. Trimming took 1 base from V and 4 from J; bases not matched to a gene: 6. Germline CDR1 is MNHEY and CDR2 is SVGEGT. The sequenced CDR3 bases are TGTGCCAGCAGTTACTGGTTGGACAGGGCATACGAG. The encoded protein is CASSYWLDRAYE. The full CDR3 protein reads CASSYWLDRAYEQYF.

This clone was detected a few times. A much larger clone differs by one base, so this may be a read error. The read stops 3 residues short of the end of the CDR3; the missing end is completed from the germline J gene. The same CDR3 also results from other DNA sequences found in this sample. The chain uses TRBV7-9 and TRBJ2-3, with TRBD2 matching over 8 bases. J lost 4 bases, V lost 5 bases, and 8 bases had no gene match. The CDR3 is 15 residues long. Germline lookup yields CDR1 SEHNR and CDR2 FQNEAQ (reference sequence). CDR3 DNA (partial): TGTGCCAGCAGCCCGTACAGCGGGAGATCAGATACG. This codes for CASSPYSGRSDT. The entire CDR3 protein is CASSPYSGRSDTQYF. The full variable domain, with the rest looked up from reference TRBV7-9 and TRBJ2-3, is DTGVSQNPRHKITKRGQNVTFRCDPISEHNRLYWYRQTLGQGPEFLTYFQNEAQLEKSRLLSDRFSAERPKGSFSTLEIQRTEQGDSAMYLCASSPYSGRSDTQYFGPGTRLTVL.

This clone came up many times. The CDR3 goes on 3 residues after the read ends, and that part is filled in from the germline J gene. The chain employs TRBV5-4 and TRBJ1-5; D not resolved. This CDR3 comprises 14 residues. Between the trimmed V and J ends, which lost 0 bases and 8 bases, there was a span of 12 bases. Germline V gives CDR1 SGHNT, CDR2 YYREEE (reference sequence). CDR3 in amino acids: CASSLAGIAEPQHF. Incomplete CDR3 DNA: TGTGCCAGCAGCTTGGCCGGAATTGCGGAGCCC.

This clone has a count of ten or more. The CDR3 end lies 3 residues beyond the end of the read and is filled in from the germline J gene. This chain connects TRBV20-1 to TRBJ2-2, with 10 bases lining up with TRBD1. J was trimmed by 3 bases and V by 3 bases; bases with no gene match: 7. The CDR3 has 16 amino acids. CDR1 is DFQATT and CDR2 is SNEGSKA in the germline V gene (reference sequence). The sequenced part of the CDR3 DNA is TGCAGTGCTAGGGGACAGGGGTCGAGACACACCGGGGAG. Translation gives CSARGQGSRHTGE. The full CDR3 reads CSARGQGSRHTGELFF.

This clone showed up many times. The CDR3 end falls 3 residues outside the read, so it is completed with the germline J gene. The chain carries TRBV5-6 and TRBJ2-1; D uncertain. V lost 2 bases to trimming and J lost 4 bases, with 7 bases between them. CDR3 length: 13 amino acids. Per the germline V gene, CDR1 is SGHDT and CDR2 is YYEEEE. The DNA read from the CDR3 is TGTGCCAGCAGCTTCAACAGATACAATGAG. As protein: CASSFNRYNE. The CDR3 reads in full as CASSFNRYNEQFF.

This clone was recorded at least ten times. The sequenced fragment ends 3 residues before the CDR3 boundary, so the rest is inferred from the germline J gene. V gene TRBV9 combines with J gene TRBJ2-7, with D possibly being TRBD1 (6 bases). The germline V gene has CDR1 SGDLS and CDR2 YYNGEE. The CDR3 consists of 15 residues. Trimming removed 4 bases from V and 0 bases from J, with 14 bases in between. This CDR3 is CASSPRDMSSYEQYF. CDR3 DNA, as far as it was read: TGTGCCAGCAGCCCCCGGGACATGAGCTCCTACGAG.

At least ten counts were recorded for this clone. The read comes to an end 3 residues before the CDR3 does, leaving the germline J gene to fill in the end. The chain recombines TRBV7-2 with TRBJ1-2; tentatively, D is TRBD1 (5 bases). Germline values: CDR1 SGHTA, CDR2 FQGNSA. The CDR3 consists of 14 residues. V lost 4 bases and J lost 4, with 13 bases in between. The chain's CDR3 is CASSWTPTSYGYTF. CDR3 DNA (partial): TGTGCCAGCAGCTGGACACCGACCAGCTATGGC.

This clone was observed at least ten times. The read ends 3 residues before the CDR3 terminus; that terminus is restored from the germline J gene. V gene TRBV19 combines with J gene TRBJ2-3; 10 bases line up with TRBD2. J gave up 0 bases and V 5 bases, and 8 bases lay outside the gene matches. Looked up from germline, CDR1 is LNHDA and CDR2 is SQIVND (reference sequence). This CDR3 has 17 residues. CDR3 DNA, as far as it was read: TGTGCCAGTAGTCTCTCAGGACTAGCGGCTAGCACAGATACG. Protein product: CASSLSGLAASTDT. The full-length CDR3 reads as CASSLSGLAASTDTQYF.

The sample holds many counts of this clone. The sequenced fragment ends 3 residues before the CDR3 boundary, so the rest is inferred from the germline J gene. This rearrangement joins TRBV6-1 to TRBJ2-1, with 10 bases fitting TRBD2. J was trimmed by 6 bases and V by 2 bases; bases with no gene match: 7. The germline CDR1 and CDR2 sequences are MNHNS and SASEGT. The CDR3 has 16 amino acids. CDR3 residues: CASSELIGLAANEQFF. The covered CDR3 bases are TGTGCCAGCAGTGAATTAATAGGACTAGCGGCCAATGAG.

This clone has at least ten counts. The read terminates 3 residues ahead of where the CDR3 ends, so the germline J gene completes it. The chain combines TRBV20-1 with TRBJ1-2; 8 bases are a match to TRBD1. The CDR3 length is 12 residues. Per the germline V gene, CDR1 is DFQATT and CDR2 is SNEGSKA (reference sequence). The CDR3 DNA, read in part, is TGCAGTGCAACGCGGACAGGGATCGGC. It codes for CSATRTGIG. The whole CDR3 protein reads CSATRTGIGYTF.

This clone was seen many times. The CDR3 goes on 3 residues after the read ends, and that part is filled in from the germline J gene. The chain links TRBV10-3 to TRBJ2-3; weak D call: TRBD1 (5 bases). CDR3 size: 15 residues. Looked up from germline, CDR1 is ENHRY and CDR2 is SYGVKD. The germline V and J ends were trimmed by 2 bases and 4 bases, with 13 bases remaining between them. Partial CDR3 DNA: TGTGCCATCAGTGAGCAGCAAGGGGTGGCAGATACG. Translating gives CAISEQQGVADT. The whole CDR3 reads CAISEQQGVADTQYF.

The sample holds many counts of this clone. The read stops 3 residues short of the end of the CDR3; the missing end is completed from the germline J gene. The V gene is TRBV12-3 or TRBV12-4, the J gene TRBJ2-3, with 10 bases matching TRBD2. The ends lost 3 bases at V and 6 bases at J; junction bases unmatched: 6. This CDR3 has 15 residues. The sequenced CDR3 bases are TGTGCCAGCAGTTTGGCTAGCGGGAGTCGGGATACG. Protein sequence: CASSLASGSRDT. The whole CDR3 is CASSLASGSRDTQYF.

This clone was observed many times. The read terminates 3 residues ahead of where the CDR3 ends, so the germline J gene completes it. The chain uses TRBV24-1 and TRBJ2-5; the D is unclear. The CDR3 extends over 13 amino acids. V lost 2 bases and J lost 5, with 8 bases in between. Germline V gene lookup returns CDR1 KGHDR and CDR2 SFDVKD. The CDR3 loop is CATSDSIEETQYF. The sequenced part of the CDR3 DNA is TGTGCCACCAGTGATTCTATTGAGGAGACC.

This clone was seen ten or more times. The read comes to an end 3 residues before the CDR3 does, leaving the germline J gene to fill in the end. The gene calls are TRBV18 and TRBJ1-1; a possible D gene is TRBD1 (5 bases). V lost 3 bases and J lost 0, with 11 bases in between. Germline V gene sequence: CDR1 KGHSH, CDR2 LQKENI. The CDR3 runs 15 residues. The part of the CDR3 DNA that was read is TGTGCCAGCTCACCGATACAGGACATGAACACTGAA. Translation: CASSPIQDMNTE. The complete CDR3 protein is CASSPIQDMNTEAFF. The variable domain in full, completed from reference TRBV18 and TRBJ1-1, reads NAGVMQNPRHLVRRRGQEARLRCSPMKGHSHVYWYRQLPEEGLKFMVYLQKENIIDESGMPKERFSAEFPKEGPSILRIQQVVRGDSAAYFCASSPIQDMNTEAFFGQGTRLTVV.

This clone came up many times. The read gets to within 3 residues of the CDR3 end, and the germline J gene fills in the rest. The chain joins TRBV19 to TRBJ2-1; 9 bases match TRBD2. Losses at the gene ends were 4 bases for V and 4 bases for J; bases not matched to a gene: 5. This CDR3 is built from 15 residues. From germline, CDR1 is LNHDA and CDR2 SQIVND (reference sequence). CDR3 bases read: TGTGCCAGTAGTAAGACTAGCGGAGAATACAATGAG. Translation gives CASSKTSGEYNE. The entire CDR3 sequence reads CASSKTSGEYNEQFF. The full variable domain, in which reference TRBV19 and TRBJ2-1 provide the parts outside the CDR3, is DGGITQSPKYLFRKEGQNVTLSCEQNLNHDAMYWYRQDPGQGLRLIYYSQIVNDFQKGDIAEGYSVSREKKESFPLTVTSAQKNPTAFYLCASSKTSGEYNEQFFGPGTRLTVL.

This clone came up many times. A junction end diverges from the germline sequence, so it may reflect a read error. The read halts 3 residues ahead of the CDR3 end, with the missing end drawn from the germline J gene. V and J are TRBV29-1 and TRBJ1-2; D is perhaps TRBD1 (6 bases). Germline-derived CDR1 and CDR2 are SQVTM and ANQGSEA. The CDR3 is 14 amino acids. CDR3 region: CSVLLDRPYYGYTF. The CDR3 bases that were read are TGCAGCGTTCTCCTAGACAGGCCCTACTACGGC.